The next 5 T cell receptor beta chains were all read from a single sample in a study of T-cell reconstitution after alpha-beta-depleted transplantation in children. Preparation of the TCRbeta library involved a method that used unique molecular identifiers. Each CDR3 protein is one row after TCRdb ran MiXCR on the PCR reads. This sample has 380,000 or so distinct CDR3 sequences, with more than 10% found just once. The starting material was PBMCs, obtained from the stem cell graft. These receptors were taken from a human donor who donated a stem cell graft to a child with Fanconi anemia.

This clonotype has more than one count but fewer than ten. The DNA of the CDR3 is TGTGCCAGCAGCTTAGCTACGGGGGGCGTAGAGACCCAGTACTTC. Protein product: CASSLATGGVETQYF. This chain joins TRBV7-2 and TRBJ2-5, with TRBD2 as a possible D gene (7 bases). V shed 0 bases and J shed 4 bases, with 12 bases lying between them. The CDR3 spans 15 residues. Per germline, CDR1 SGHTA and CDR2 FQGNSA.

This clonotype was found many times. The V call is TRBV12-3 or TRBV12-4, the J call TRBJ2-7; no clear D. Trimming pared 1 base from V and 7 bases from J, leaving 14 bases between. There are 14 residues in the CDR3. Here the CDR3 reads CASSLVGPRTEQYF. DNA for the CDR3: TGTGCCAGCAGTTTAGTTGGGCCACGGACGGAGCAGTACTTC.

Only a few counts were recorded for this clonotype. The chain joins TRBV3-1 to TRBJ2-5, with 7 nucleotides matching TRBD2. With 3 bases clipped from V and 4 bases from J, the junction kept 11 bases outside the gene matches. Germline CDR1 is LGHDT and CDR2 is YNNKEL (reference sequence). The CDR3 is 16 residues long. CDR3 sequence (DNA): TGTGCCAGCAGCCATTTGACGGCTAGCGGTAGAGAGACCCAGTACTTC. Translated, it gives CASSHLTASGRETQYF.

The table lists this clonotype with a few counts. J is TRBJ2-3 and V is TRBV14; TRBD2 is a possible D gene (5 bases). V was cut by 4 bases and J by 2 bases, with 7 bases left in between. Looked up from germline, CDR1 is SGHDN and CDR2 is FVKESK. The CDR3 loop spans 13 amino acids. The CDR3 DNA sequence: TGTGCCAGCAGCCTACTAGACACAGATACGCAGTATTTT. It yields the protein CASSLLDTDTQYF.

This clonotype was seen a few times. The chain has TRBV9 and TRBJ2-1; D not resolved. The CDR3 is made up of 13 amino acids. Trimming took 4 bases from V and 4 from J, leaving 9 bases between them. Germline V gene lookup returns CDR1 SGDLS and CDR2 YYNGEE. The chain's CDR3 is CASSPPLYNEQFF. CDR3 in DNA: TGTGCCAGCAGCCCCCCGTTGTACAATGAGCAGTTCTTC.